Presented here are 18 T cell receptor beta chains from one specimen sequenced in a study of Ad26.COV2.S vaccination and SARS-CoV-2 variants. The repertoire was sequenced with immunoSEQ multiplex PCR; TCRdb's copy has only in-frame clones and lacks some. The profile shows about 350,000 clones, around 83% of them singletons. Treatment reported: about 20 received Ad26.COV2.S at low or high dose, single or two shots; several received placebo; per-sample allocation not given. The investigators took samples on day 63 after the first vaccine or placebo injection. Source: peripheral blood, taken in a trial of Ad26.COV2.S vaccine versus placebo. These receptors were obtained from a person aged 18-65 years who received the Ad26.COV2.S COVID-19 vaccine or a placebo.

The chain couples TRBV19 to TRBJ2-7; D gene uncertain. The CDR3 runs 12 residues. Trimming cost V 4 bases and J 3 bases, with 7 bases left between them. Germline V gives CDR1 LNHDA, CDR2 SQIVND (reference sequence). The CDR3 nucleotides are TGTGCCAGTAGTAGCCGACACTACGAGCAGTACTTC. Translated: CASSSRHYEQYF.

The rearrangement links TRBV14 to TRBJ2-7; D is unresolved. V lost 1 base, J lost 11 bases, and 12 bases lay in between. The CDR3 sequence is 12 residues long. Germline V gene lookup returns CDR1 SGHDN and CDR2 FVKESK. The chain's CDR3 is CASSQVNGLEYF. CDR3 sequence (DNA): TGTGCCAGCAGCCAAGTTAACGGATTGGAGTACTTC. The full variable domain, rest sourced from reference TRBV14 and TRBJ2-7, is EAGVTQFPSHSVIEKGQTVTLRCDPISGHDNLYWYRRVMGKEIKFLLHFVKESKQDESGMPNNRFLAERTGGTYSTLKVQPAELEDSGVYFCASSQVNGLEYFGPGTRLTVT.

This chain joins TRBV7-2 and TRBJ2-2, with no clear D. V lost 1 base and J lost 2, with 8 bases in between. The germline gives CDR1 SGHTA, CDR2 FQGNSA. This CDR3 has 15 residues. The CDR3 region is CASSLGWGNTGELFF. For the CDR3, the DNA is TGTGCCAGCAGCTTAGGATGGGGTAACACCGGGGAGCTGTTTTTT.

This chain joins TRBV14 and TRBJ2-1, with a tentative D call TRBD2 (6 bases). The CDR3 has 16 amino acids. Germline values: CDR1 SGHDN, CDR2 FVKESK. V lost 6 bases and J lost 5, with 20 bases in between. DNA for the CDR3: TGTGCCAGCAGACAGCCAGGGTCCGGGAGCGACAATGAGCAGTTCTTC. Protein sequence: CASRQPGSGSDNEQFF.

The chain has TRBV10-3 and TRBJ2-1, with TRBD2 identical over 13 bases. This CDR3 region has 15 residues. Germline-derived CDR1 and CDR2 are ENHRY and SYGVKD. With V trimmed by 7 bases and J by 7 bases, 7 bases remained unmatched. The CDR3 here is CAIKGGLAGVNEQFF. For the CDR3, the DNA is TGTGCCATCAAGGGTGGACTAGCGGGAGTAAATGAGCAGTTCTTC.

The V call is TRBV20-1, the J call TRBJ2-5, with 10 nucleotides matching TRBD1. Germline values: CDR1 DFQATT, CDR2 SNEGSKA (reference sequence). V lost 3 bases to trimming and J lost 2 bases; unmatched junction nucleotides: 6. The CDR3 runs to 15 residues. DNA for the CDR3: TGCAGTGCTAGTGACAGGGGGCGAGGACAAGAGACCCAGTACTTC. Residues: CSASDRGRGQETQYF.

Details on this clone: Other DNA sequences within the sample encode an identical CDR3. The genes are TRBV3-1 (or the pseudogene TRBV3-2) and TRBJ2-7, with 10 bases fitting TRBD1. This CDR3 has 15 amino acids. The V and J ends lost 5 bases and 4 bases, in that order; junction bases with no gene match: 8. Germline loops: CDR1 LGHDT, CDR2 YNNKEL (reference sequence). The CDR3 is CASSGRDRGFYEQYF. CDR3 DNA: TGTGCCAGCAGCGGCCGGGACAGGGGTTTTTACGAGCAGTACTTC.

The CDR3 region has the DNA TGTGCCAGTAGTATGACGGGGGCTTCCTACGAGCAGTACTTC. Protein: CASSMTGASYEQYF. The chain joins TRBV19 to TRBJ2-7; D could derive from TRBD1 or TRBD2 (6 bases each). This CDR3 has 14 amino acids. CDR1 and CDR2 (germline): LNHDA, SQIVND (reference sequence). V shed 3 bases and J shed 1 base, with 10 bases lying between them.

The rearrangement links TRBV9 to TRBJ1-1, with D tentatively TRBD1 (6 bases). V was pared by 4 bases and J by 5 bases, with 15 bases between. CDR1 SGDLS and CDR2 YYNGEE come from the germline V gene. There are 14 residues in the CDR3. The CDR3 DNA follows: TGTGCCAGCAGCCCCGAGACAGGCATAACTGAAGCTTTCTTT. Its protein product is CASSPETGITEAFF. Full variable domain (rest looked up from reference TRBV9 and TRBJ1-1): DSGVTQTPKHLITATGQRVTLRCSPRSGDLSVYWYQQSLDQGLQFLIQYYNGEERAKGNILERFSAQQFPDLHSELNLSSLELGDSALYFCASSPETGITEAFFGQGTRLTVV.

The CDR3 DNA reads as TGTGCCAGCAGCTTTTTCGCGAATGAGCAGTTCTTC. As protein: CASSFFANEQFF. V and J are TRBV7-2 and TRBJ2-1; D gene unclear. CDR3 length equals 12 residues. The V gene lost 3 bases and the J gene lost 7 bases, with 7 bases spanning the gap. CDR1 is SGHTA, CDR2 FQGNSA, per germline.

The rearrangement links TRBV27 to TRBJ1-1; 7 nucleotides align to TRBD1. The CDR3 is made up of 14 amino acids. Trimming cost V 5 bases and J 4 bases; bases outside gene matches: 7. The germline V gene encodes CDR1 MNHEY and CDR2 SMNVEV (reference sequence). The CDR3 DNA reads as TGTGCCAGCAGTCACGGGTCAGGGGGCACTGAAGCTTTCTTT. Translating gives CASSHGSGGTEAFF.

The rearrangement links TRBV21-1 to TRBJ2-7; TRBD1 is taken as the D call from the table, unchecked against the DNA. TRBV21-1 is noted as a pseudogene. The CDR3 has 17 amino acids. Here the CDR3 reads CASTTRSQGRSPAEQYF. For the CDR3, the DNA is TGTGCCAGCACCACAAGATCACAGGGTCGTTCCCCGGCCGAGCAGTACTTC.

Here the CDR3 reads CAISHTSGGAQETQYF. DNA for the CDR3: TGTGCCATCAGCCACACTAGCGGGGGAGCACAAGAGACCCAGTACTTC. V and J are TRBV10-3 and TRBJ2-5; 11 positions agree with TRBD2. V shed 6 bases and J 2 bases; nucleotides not matched to a gene: 8. Germline CDR1 and CDR2: ENHRY and SYGVKD. This CDR3 has 16 amino acids.

The genes are TRBV6-2 or TRBV6-3 and TRBJ2-7; TRBD1 is a possible D gene (6 bases). V was trimmed by 5 bases and J by 2 bases, leaving 10 bases between them. From germline, CDR1 is MNHEY and CDR2 SVGEGT. This CDR3 contains 13 residues. This CDR3 is CASSVNRAYEQYF. CDR3 nucleotides: TGTGCCAGCAGTGTAAACAGGGCCTACGAGCAGTACTTC.

The rearrangement links TRBV19 to TRBJ2-7; D is possibly TRBD1 (5 bases). This CDR3 has 17 residues. Trimming pared 4 bases from V and 2 bases from J, leaving 21 bases between. Germline V gene data show CDR1 as LNHDA and CDR2 as SQIVND (reference sequence). The chain's CDR3 is CASSKGAFISGAYEQYF. The CDR3 DNA reads TGTGCCAGTAGTAAAGGGGCGTTTATCTCTGGGGCCTACGAGCAGTACTTC.

The chain uses TRBV7-2 and TRBJ2-1; TRBD2 matches at 11 bases. In germline, CDR1 is SGHTA, CDR2 FQGNSA. This CDR3 region has 14 residues. V shed 4 bases and J 5 bases; nucleotides not matched to a gene: 1. CDR3 sequence reads: CASSSGLADNEQFF. The CDR3 DNA follows: TGTGCCAGCAGCTCGGGACTAGCGGACAATGAGCAGTTCTTC. Full variable domain (missing parts from reference TRBV7-2 and TRBJ2-1): GAGVSQSPSNKVTEKGKDVELRCDPISGHTALYWYRQSLGQGLEFLIYFQGNSAPDKSGLPSDRFSAERTGGSVSTLTIQRTQQEDSAVYLCASSSGLADNEQFFGPGTRLTVL.

This clone was observed a single time. The V gene is TRBV7-6, the J gene TRBJ2-2, with 12 nucleotides matching TRBD2. Germline CDR1 SGHVS, CDR2 FNYEAQ. Trimming took 0 bases from V and 5 from J; bases not matched to a gene: 10. There are 19 residues in the CDR3. The CDR3 DNA sequence: TGTGCCAGCAGCTTAGCGCTATCCTCCGGGACTAGCGGGACCGGGGAGCTGTTTTTT. Amino acids: CASSLALSSGTSGTGELFF.

The gene calls are TRBV5-3 and TRBJ2-3; no clear D. TRBV5-3 is marked as an open reading frame, function uncertain. Deletions cut 1 base from V and 10 bases from J, with 13 bases between. The CDR3 is 13 amino acids. CDR3 bases: TGTGCCAGAAGCTTGCGGCGGCAGATTGCGCAGTATTTT. The encoded protein is CARSLRRQIAQYF.